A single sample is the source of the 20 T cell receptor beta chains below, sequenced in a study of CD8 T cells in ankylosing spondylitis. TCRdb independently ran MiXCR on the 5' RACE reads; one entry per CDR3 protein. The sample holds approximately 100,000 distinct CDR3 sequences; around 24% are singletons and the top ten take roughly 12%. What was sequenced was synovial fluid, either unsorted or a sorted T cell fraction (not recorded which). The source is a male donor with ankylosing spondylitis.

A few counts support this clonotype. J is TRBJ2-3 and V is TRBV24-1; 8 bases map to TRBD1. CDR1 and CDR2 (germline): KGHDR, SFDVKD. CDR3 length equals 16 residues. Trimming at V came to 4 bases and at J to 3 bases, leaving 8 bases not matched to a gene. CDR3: CATSDADRGGTDTQYF. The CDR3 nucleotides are TGTGCCACCAGTGACGCCGACAGGGGTGGGACAGATACGCAGTATTTT.

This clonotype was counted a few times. The CDR3 is CASSQSGRNQPQHF. The CDR3 DNA reads as TGTGCCAGCAGCCAATCCGGCAGAAATCAGCCCCAGCATTTT. V and J are TRBV16 and TRBJ1-5; D unresolved. Germline CDR1 and CDR2: KGHSY and FQNENV. Between the trimmed V and J ends, which lost 0 bases and 4 bases, there was a span of 7 bases. The CDR3 contains 14 residues.

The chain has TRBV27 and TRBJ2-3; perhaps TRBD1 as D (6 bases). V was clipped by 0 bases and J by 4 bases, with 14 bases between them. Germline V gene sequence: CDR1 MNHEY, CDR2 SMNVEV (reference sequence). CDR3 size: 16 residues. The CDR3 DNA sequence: TGTGCCAGCAGTTTATCCAGGACAGTTGGGGCAGATACGCAGTATTTT. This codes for CASSLSRTVGADTQYF.

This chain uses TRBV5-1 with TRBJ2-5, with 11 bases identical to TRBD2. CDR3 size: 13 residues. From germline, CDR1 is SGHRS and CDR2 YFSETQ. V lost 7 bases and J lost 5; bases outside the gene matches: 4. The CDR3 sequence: CASALAGDETQYF. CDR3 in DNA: TGCGCCAGCGCACTAGCGGGAGACGAGACCCAGTACTTC.

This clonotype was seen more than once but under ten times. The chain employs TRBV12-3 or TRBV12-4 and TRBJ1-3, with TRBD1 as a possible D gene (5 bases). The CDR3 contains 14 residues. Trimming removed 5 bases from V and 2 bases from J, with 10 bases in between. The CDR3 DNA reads TGTGCCAGCAGTCAGGGCATCACTGGAAACACCATATATTTT. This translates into CASSQGITGNTIYF.

CDR3 region: CASTSLRDYEQYF. CDR3 DNA sequence: TGTGCCAGCACCTCCCTCCGGGACTACGAGCAGTACTTC. V gene TRBV6-2 or TRBV6-3 combines with J gene TRBJ2-7; D possibly corresponds to TRBD2 (5 bases). The V end lost 7 bases, the J end lost 3 bases, and 13 bases lay between the germline ends. This CDR3 spans 13 amino acids. The V gene's germline CDR1 is MNHEY and CDR2 SVGEGT.

CDR3 region: CASSPGLAGGGYNEQFF. The CDR3 bases are TGTGCCAGCAGCCCAGGACTAGCGGGAGGGGGATACAATGAGCAGTTCTTC. The chain combines TRBV11-2 with TRBJ2-1; 15 bases fit TRBD2. This CDR3 has 17 residues. The V and J ends lost 5 bases and 4 bases, in that order; junction bases with no gene match: 6. Germline assignment: CDR1 SGHAT and CDR2 FQNNGV.

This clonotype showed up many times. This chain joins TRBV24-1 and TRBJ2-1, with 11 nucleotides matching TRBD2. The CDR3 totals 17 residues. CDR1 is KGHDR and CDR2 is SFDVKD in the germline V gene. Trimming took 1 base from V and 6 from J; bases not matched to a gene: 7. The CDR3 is CATSDFTSGRWGNEQFF. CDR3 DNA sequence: TGTGCCACCAGTGATTTTACTAGCGGGAGATGGGGCAATGAGCAGTTCTTC.

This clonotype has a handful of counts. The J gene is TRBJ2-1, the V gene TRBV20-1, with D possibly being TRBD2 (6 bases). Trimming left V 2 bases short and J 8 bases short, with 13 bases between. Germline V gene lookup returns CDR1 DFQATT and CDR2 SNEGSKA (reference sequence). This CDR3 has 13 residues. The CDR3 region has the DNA TGCAGTGCTAGACTAGCGATTGCGCATGAGCAGTTCTTC. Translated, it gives CSARLAIAHEQFF.

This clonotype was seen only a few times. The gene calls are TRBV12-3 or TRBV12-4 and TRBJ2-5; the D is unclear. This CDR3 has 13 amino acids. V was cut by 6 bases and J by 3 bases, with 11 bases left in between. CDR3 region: CASRPDAKETQYF. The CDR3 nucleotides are TGTGCCAGCAGACCGGACGCTAAAGAGACCCAGTACTTC.

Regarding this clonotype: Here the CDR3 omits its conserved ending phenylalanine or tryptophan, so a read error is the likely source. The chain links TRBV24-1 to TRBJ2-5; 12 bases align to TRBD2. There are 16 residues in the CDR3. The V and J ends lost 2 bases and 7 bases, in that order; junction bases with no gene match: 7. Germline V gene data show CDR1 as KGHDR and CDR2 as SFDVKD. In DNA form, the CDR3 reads TGTGCCACCAGTGATTCCAGACTAGCGGGAGCGGTGACCCAGTACCTC. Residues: CATSDSRLAGAVTQYL.

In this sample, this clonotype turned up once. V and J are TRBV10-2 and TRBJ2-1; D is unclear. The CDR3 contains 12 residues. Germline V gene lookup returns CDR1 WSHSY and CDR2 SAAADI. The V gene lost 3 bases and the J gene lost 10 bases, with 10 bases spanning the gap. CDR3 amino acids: CASSEVGREQFF. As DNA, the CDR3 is TGCGCCAGCAGTGAAGTGGGCAGAGAGCAGTTCTTC.

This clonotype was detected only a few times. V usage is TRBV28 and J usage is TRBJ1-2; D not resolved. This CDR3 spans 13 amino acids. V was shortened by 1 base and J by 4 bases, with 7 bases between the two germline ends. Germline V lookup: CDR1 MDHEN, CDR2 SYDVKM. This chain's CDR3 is CASSLLLAYGYTF. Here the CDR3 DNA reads TGTGCCAGCAGTTTATTATTGGCCTATGGCTACACCTTC.

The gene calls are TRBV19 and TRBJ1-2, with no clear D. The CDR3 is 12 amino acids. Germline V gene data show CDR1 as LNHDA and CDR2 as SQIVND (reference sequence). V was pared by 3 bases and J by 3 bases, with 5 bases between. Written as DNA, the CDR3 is TGTGCCAGTAGTATGCAGGACTATGGCTACACCTTC. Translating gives CASSMQDYGYTF. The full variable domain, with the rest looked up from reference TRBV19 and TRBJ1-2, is DGGITQSPKYLFRKEGQNVTLSCEQNLNHDAMYWYRQDPGQGLRLIYYSQIVNDFQKGDIAEGYSVSREKKESFPLTVTSAQKNPTAFYLCASSMQDYGYTFGSGTRLTVV.

CDR3: CATSDLASGELFF. The CDR3 DNA is TGTGCCACCAGTGATTTGGCAAGCGGGGAGCTGTTTTTT. The rearrangement uses TRBV24-1 and TRBJ2-2; D is uncertain. CDR1 is KGHDR and CDR2 is SFDVKD in the germline V gene. The CDR3 has 13 residues. V lost 0 bases and J 7 bases, leaving 5 bases between the germline ends.

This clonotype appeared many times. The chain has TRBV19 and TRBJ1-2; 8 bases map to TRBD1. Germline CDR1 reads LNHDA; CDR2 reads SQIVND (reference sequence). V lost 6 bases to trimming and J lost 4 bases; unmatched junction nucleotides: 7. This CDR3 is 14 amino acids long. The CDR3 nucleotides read TGTGCCAGTAGCAACGACAGGGGAGGCTATGGCTACACCTTC. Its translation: CASSNDRGGYGYTF.

Here the CDR3 DNA reads TGCAGTGCTAGAGAAAGTTTCAAAAAAGAGACCCAGTACTTC. Protein: CSARESFKKETQYF. The V call is TRBV20-1, the J call TRBJ2-5; D ambiguous. V dropped 0 bases and J dropped 3 bases, with 11 bases sitting between them. Looked up from germline, CDR1 is DFQATT and CDR2 is SNEGSKA (reference sequence). The CDR3 has 14 residues.

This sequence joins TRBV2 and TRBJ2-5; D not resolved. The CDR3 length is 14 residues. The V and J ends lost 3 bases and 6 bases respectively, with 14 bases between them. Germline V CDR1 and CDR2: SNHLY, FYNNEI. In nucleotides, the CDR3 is TGTGCCAGCAGTGATAACCCCGCTTGGAAGACCCAGTACTTC. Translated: CASSDNPAWKTQYF.

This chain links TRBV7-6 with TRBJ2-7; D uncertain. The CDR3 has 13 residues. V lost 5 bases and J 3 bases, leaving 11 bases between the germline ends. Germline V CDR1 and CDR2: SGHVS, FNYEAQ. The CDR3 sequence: CASSIGRSYEQYV. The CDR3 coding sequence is TGTGCCAGCAGCATTGGACGGAGCTACGAGCAGTACGTC.

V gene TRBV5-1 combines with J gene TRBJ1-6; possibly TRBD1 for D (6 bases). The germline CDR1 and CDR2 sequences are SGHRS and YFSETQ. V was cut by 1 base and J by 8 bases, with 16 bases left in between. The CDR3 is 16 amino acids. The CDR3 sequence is CASSLITGSLDSPLHF. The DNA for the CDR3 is TGCGCCAGCAGCTTGATTACAGGGAGTTTGGATTCACCCCTCCACTTT. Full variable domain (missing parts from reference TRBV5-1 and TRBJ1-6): KAGVTQTPRYLIKTRGQQVTLSCSPISGHRSVSWYQQTPGQGLQFLFEYFSETQRNKGNFPGRFSGRQFSNSRSEMNVSTLELGDSALYLCASSLITGSLDSPLHFGNGTRLTVT.